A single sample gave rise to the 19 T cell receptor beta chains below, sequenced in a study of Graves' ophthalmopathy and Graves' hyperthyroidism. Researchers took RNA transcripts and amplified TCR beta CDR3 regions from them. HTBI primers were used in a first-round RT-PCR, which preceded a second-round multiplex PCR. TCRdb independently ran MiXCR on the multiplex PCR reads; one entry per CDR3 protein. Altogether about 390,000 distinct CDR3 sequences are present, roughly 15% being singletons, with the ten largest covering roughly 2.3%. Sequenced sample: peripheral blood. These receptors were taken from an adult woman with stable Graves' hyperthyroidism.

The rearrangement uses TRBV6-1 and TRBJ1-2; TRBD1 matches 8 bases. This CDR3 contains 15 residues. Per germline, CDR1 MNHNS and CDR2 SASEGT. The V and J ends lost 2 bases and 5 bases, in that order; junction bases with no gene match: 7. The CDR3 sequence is CASSERQGAIYGYTF. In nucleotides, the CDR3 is TGTGCCAGCAGTGAAAGGCAGGGGGCTATATATGGCTACACCTTC.

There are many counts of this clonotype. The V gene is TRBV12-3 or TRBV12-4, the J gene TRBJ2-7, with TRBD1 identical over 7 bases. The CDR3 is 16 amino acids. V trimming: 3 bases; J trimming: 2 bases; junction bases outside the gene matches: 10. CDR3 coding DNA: TGTGCCAGCAGTTTCCGGGCGAAAACAGGGGCCTACGAGCAGTACTTC. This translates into CASSFRAKTGAYEQYF.

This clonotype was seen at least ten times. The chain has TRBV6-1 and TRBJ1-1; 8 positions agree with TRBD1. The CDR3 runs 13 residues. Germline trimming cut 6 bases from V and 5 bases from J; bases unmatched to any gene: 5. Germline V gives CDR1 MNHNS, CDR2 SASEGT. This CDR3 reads CASRVTGGTEAFF. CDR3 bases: TGTGCCAGCAGAGTTACAGGGGGTACTGAAGCTTTCTTT.

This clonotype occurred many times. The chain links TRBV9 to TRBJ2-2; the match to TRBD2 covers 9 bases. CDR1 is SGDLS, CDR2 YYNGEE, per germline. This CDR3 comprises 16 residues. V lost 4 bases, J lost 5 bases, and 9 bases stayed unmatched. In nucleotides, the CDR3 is TGTGCCAGCAGCATGACTAGCGGAGCTTTAACCGGGGAGCTGTTTTTT. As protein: CASSMTSGALTGELFF. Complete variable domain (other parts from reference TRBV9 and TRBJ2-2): DSGVTQTPKHLITATGQRVTLRCSPRSGDLSVYWYQQSLDQGLQFLIQYYNGEERAKGNILERFSAQQFPDLHSELNLSSLELGDSALYFCASSMTSGALTGELFFGEGSRLTVL.

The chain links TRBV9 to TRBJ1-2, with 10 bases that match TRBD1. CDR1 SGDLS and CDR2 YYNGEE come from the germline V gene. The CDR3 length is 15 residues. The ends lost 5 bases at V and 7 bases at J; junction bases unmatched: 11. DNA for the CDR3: TGTGCCAGCAGTGGTACCGGGACAGGGGTACTTGGCTACACCTTC. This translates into CASSGTGTGVLGYTF.

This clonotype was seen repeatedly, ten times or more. The CDR3 sequence: CASSYSTDSYEQYF. Here the CDR3 DNA reads TGTGCCAGCAGCTATTCAACGGATTCCTACGAGCAGTACTTC. V and J are TRBV6-5 and TRBJ2-7; D remains unclear. The CDR3 runs to 14 residues. Germline lookup yields CDR1 MNHEY and CDR2 SVGAGI. V was cut by 6 bases and J by 1 base, with 13 bases left in between.

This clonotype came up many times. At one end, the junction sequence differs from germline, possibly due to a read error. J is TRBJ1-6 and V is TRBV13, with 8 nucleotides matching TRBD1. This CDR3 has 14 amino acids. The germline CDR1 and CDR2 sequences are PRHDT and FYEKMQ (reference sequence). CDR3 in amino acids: CASSVRDRPGVTNF. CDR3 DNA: TGTGCCAGCAGCGTCCGGGACAGGCCCGGAGTTACGAACTTT.

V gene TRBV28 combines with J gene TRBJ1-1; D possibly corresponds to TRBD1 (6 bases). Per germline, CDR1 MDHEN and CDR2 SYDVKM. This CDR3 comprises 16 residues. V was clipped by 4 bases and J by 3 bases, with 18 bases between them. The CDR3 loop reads CASSWIARGSHTEAFF. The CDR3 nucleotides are TGTGCCAGCAGTTGGATTGCCAGGGGATCGCACACTGAAGCTTTCTTT.

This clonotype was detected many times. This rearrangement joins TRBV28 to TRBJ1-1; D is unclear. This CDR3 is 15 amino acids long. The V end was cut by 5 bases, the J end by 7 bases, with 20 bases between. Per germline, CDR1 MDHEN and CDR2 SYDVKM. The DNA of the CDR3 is TGTGCCAGCAGTACCTGGACGGGTAACAGTGGTGAAGCTTTCTTT. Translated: CASSTWTGNSGEAFF.

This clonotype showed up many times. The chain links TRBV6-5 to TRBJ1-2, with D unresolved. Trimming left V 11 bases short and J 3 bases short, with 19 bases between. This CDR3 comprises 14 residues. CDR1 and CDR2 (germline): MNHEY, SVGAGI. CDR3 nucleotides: TGTGCCGCATCGGCAGGCCGAACCTACTATGGCTACACCTTC. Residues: CAASAGRTYYGYTF.

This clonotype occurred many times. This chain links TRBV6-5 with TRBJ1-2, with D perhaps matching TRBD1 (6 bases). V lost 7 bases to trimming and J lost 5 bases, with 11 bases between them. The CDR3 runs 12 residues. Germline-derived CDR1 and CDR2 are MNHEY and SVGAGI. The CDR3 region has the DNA TGTGCCAGCACGGACAGCCGATATGGCTACACCTTC. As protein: CASTDSRYGYTF.

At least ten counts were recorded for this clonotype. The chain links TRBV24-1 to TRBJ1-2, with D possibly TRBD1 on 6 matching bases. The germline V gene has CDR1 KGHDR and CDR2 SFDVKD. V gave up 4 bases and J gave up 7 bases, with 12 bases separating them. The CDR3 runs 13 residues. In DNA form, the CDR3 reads TGTGCCACCAGTGACTGGAAGGGGGGTGGCTACACCTTC. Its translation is CATSDWKGGGYTF.

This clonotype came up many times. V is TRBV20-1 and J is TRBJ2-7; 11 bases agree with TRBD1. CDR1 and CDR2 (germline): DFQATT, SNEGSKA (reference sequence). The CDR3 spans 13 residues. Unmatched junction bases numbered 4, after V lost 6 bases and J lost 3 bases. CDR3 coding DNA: TGCAGTGCACAGGGACAGGGGGGCTACGAGCAGTACTTC. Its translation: CSAQGQGGYEQYF.

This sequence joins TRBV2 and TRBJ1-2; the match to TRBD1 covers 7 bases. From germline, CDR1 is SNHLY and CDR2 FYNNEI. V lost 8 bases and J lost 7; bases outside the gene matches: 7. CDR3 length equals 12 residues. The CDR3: CASLTGMGGYTF. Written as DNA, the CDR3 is TGTGCCAGCCTGACAGGGATGGGTGGCTACACCTTC.

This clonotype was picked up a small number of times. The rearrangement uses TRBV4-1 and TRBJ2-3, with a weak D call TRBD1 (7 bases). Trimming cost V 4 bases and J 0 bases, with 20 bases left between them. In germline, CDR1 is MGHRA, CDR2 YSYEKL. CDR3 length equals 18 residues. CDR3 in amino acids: CASSLLAGSRGSTDTQYF. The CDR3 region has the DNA TGCGCCAGCAGCCTGTTGGCGGGAAGCAGGGGGAGCACAGATACGCAGTATTTT.

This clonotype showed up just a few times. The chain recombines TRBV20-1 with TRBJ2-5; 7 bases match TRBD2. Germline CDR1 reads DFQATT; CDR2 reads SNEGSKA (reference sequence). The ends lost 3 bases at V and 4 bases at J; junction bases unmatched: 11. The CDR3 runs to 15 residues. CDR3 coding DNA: TGCAGTGCTAGGGGGGGGAGGGCCAATTTAGAGACCCAGTACTTC. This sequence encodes CSARGGRANLETQYF.

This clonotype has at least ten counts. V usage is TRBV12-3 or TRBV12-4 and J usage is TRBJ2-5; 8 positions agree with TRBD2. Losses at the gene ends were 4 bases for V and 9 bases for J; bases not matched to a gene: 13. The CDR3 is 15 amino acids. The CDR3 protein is CASSSGGRPGGAQYF. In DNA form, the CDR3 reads TGTGCCAGCAGTTCTGGGGGGCGCCCCGGGGGGGCCCAGTACTTC.

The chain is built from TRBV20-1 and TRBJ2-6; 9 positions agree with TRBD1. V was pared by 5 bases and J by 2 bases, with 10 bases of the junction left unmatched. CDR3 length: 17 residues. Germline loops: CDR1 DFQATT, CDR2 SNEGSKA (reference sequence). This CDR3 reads CSAETGTGLTGANVLTF. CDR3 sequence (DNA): TGCAGTGCTGAAACCGGGACAGGGTTGACTGGGGCCAACGTCCTGACTTTC.

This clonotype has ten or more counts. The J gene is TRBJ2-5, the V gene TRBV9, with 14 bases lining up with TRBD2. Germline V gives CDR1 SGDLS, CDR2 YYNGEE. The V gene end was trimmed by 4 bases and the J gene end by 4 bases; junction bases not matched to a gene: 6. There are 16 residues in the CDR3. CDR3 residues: CASSTGLAGVTETQYF. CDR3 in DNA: TGTGCCAGCAGCACGGGACTAGCGGGAGTTACAGAGACCCAGTACTTC.